Sequencing of this T cell receptor (beta chain) was carried out in a study of cytomegalovirus exposure and HLA in healthy donors. Broader study findings: Despite most TCR sequences being rare, some public TCRs occurred in many donors.

On this clone itself: Its matching antigen is unknown.

V gave up 5 bases and J gave up 9 bases; unmatched junction bases: 16. The germline V gene has CDR1 SGHRS and CDR2 YFSETQ. CDR3 length: 17 amino acids. Vbeta (60) and Jbeta (13) primers were used in the PCR. The assay was immunoSEQ multiplex PCR, and TCRdb's table has in-frame clones only and misses some. The sample holds about 160,000 clones, 50% to 75% seen once. The chain recombines TRBV5-1 with TRBJ2-1; 11 bases are shared with TRBD2. The sequence derives from an older woman in good health and CMV-seropositive. The specimen was PBMCs. DNA of the CDR3: TGCGCCAGCAGAATACTCCCTACTAGCGGGAGTAAGATTGAGCAGTTCTTC. Translating gives CASRILPTSGSKIEQFF.